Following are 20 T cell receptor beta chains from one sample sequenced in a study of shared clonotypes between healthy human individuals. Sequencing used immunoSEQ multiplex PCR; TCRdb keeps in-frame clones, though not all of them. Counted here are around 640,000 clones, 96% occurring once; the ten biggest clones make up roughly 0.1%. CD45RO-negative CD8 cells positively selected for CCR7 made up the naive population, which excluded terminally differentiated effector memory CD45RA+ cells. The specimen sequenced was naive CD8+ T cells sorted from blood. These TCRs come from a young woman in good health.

The CDR3 nucleotides read TGCGCCAGCAGCTTGGTTTCGGGGAATTCACCCCTCCACTTT. Translating gives CASSLVSGNSPLHF. The chain combines TRBV5-1 with TRBJ1-6; D is unresolved. The CDR3 spans 14 residues. Trimming shortened V by 0 bases and J by 7 bases, and 8 bases separated the two germline ends. Germline assignment: CDR1 SGHRS and CDR2 YFSETQ.

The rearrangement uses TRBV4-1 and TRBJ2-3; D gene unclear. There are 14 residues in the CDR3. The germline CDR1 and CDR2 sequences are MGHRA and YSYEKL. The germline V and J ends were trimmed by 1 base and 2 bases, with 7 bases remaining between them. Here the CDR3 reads CASSQAVNTDTQYF. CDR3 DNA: TGCGCCAGCAGCCAAGCGGTTAACACAGATACGCAGTATTTT.

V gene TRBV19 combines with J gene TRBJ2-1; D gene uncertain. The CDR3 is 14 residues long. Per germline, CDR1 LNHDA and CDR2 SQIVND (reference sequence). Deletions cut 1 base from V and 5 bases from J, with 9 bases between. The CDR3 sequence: CASSIGFNNNEQFF. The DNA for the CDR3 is TGTGCCAGTAGTATAGGGTTTAACAACAATGAGCAGTTCTTC.

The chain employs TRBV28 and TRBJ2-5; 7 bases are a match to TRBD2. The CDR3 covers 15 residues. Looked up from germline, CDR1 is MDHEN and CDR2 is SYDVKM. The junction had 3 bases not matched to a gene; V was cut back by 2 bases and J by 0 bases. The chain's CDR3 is CASSLRLADQETQYF. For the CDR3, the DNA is TGTGCCAGCAGTTTAAGGCTAGCGGACCAAGAGACCCAGTACTTC.

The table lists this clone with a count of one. CDR3 sequence: CASSLGQGAREQYF. CDR3 sequence (DNA): TGTGCCAGCAGCTTGGGACAGGGGGCGAGAGAGCAGTACTTC. This chain uses TRBV5-6 with TRBJ2-7; 10 bases fit TRBD1. The CDR3 sequence is 14 residues long. V shed 0 bases and J 7 bases; nucleotides not matched to a gene: 4. The V gene's germline CDR1 is SGHDT and CDR2 YYEEEE.

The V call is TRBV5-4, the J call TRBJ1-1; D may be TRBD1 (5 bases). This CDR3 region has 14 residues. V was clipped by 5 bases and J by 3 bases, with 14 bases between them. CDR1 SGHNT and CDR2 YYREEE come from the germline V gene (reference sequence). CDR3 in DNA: TGTGCCAGCAGATTAACCGGGGACTACACTGAAGCTTTCTTT. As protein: CASRLTGDYTEAFF.

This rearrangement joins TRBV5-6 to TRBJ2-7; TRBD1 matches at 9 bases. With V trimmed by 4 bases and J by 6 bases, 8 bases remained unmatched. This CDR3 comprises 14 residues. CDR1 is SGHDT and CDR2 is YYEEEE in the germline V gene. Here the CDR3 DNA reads TGTGCCAGCAGCCTGGACAGGGGAATTGGCGAGCAGTACTTC. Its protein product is CASSLDRGIGEQYF.

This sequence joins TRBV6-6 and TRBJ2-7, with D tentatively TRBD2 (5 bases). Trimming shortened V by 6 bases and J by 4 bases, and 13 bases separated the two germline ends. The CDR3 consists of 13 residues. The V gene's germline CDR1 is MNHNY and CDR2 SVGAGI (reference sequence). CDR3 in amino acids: CASSYLRTYEQYF. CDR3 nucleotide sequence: TGTGCCAGCAGCTATCTTAGGACTTACGAGCAGTACTTC.

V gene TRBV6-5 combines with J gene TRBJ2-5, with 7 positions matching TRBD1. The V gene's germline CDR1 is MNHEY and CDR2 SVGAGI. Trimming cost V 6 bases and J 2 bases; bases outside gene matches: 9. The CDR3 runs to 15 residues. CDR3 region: CASRDRDRVQETQYF. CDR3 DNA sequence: TGTGCCAGCAGAGACCGGGACAGAGTACAAGAGACCCAGTACTTC.

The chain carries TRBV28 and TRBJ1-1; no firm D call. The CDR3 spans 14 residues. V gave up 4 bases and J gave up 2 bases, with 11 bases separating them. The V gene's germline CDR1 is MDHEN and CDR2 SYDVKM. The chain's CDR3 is CASSSGFSNTEAFF. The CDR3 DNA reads TGTGCCAGCAGTTCGGGTTTTTCCAACACTGAAGCTTTCTTT.

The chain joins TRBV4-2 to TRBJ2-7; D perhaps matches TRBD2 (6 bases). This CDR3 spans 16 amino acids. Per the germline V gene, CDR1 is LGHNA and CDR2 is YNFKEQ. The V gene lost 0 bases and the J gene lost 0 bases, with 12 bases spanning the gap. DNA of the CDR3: TGTGCCAGCAGCCAAGAAATTGAGCGGGCCTCCTACGAGCAGTACTTC. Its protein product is CASSQEIERASYEQYF.

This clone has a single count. The CDR3 bases are TGTGCCATCAGTGAGGGGGATGTAAGGAACACTGAAGCTTTCTTT. It is translated as CAISEGDVRNTEAFF. The rearrangement joins TRBV10-3 to TRBJ1-1; D remains ambiguous. Germline-derived CDR1 and CDR2 are ENHRY and SYGVKD. V lost 2 bases and J 1 base, leaving 11 bases between the germline ends. The CDR3 extends over 15 amino acids.

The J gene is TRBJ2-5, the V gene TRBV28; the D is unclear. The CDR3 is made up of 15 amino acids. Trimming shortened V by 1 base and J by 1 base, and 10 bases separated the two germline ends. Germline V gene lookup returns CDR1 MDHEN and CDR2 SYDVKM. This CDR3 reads CASSLFGSFQETQYF. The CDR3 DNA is TGTGCCAGCAGTTTATTTGGCAGCTTCCAAGAGACCCAGTACTTC.

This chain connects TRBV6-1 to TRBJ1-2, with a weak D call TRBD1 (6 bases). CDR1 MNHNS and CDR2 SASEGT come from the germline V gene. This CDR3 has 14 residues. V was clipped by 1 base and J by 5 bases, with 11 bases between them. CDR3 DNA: TGTGCCAGCAGTGAAGGAATGGGGGCGTATGGCTACACCTTC. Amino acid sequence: CASSEGMGAYGYTF.

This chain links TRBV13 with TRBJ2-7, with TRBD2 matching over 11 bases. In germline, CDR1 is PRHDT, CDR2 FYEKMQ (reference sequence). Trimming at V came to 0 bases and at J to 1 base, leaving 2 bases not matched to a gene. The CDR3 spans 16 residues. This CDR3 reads CASSLGGTSGSYEQYF. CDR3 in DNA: TGTGCCAGCAGCTTAGGCGGGACTAGCGGATCCTACGAGCAGTACTTC.

The CDR3 loop reads CARRYLGANVLTF. As DNA, the CDR3 is TGTGCCAGGAGGTATCTGGGGGCCAACGTCCTGACTTTC. V is TRBV19 and J is TRBJ2-6; no clear D gene. This CDR3 spans 13 amino acids. V lost 9 bases, J lost 4 bases, and 10 bases lay in between. Germline CDR1 reads LNHDA; CDR2 reads SQIVND (reference sequence).

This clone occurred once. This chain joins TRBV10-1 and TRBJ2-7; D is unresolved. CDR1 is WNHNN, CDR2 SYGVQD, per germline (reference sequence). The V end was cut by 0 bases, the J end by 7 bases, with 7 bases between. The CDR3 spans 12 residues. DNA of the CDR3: TGCGCCAGCAGTGAGTCGCCGGAGGAGCAGTACTTC. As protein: CASSESPEEQYF.

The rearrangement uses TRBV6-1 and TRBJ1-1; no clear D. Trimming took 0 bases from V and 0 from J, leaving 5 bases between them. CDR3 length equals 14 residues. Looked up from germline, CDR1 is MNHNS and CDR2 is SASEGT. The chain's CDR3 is CASSEAVVNTEAFF. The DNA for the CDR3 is TGTGCCAGCAGTGAAGCGGTGGTGAACACTGAAGCTTTCTTT.

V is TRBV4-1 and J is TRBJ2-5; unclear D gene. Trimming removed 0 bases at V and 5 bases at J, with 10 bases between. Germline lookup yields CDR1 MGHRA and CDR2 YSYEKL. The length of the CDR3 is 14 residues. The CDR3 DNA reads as TGCGCCAGCAGCCAAGAGCCCAGTTCGGAGACCCAGTACTTC. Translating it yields CASSQEPSSETQYF.

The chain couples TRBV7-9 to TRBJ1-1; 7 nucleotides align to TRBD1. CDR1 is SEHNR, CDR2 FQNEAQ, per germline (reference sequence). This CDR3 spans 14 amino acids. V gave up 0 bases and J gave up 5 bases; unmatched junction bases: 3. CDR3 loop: CASSLASGGTEAFF. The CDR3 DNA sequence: TGTGCCAGCAGCTTAGCCTCAGGGGGGACTGAAGCTTTCTTT.